This T cell receptor (beta chain) was observed in a study of breast tumors, draining lymph nodes, adjacent tissues. Each CDR3 protein gets one entry after TCRdb re-called the multiplex PCR reads with MiXCR. The sample shows around 130,000 distinct CDR3 sequences, around 21% of them seen only once. This clonotype was counted at least ten times. Breast cancer patients provided tissue from their axillary draining lymph nodes. This sequence originates from a female donor with breast cancer. Some clones in this sample may be carry-over from other donors' samples. The sample comprised axillary lymph node tissue.

The CDR3 DNA sequence: TGTGCCAGCAGCTTAGAAGGGGGAAATTCACCCCTCCACTTT. It translates to CASSLEGGNSPLHF. The V call is TRBV7-9, the J call TRBJ1-6, with TRBD1 as a possible D gene (6 bases). This CDR3 spans 14 amino acids. Trimming took off 1 base at V and 7 bases at J, with 8 bases between the two ends. The germline CDR1 and CDR2 sequences are SEHNR and FQNEAQ (reference sequence).